The entry below gives a single T cell receptor beta chain sequence along with its context. Its antigen is not known. This sample is drawn from a study of T cells in localized non-small cell lung cancer. Findings and limits, study-wide: Higher blood T cell density tracked longer overall survival. Of the top 100 tumor clones, median 57 were in adjacent lung, 25 to 35 among its top 100.

Sequenced by immunoSEQ multiplex PCR; TCRdb stores in-frame clones only, minus some. The sample includes around 2,700 clones, about 33% of them seen just once. From germline, CDR1 is MDHEN and CDR2 SYDVKM. CDR3 length: 15 amino acids. V lost 1 base and J lost 9; bases outside the gene matches: 9. This specimen consisted of lung tumor tissue, obtained before any cancer treatment. The TCR comes from a female donor over 55 with stage II lung adenocarcinoma. The chain employs TRBV28 and TRBJ1-5, with 7 bases aligning to TRBD1. For the CDR3, the DNA is TGTGCCAGCAGTTTATCGACAGGGCGCGATGGGCCCCAGCATTTT. Translating gives CASSLSTGRDGPQHF.